This TCR beta chain was captured by sequencing in a study of T cell changes during pregnancy in multiple sclerosis. Germline assignment: CDR1 SGHVS and CDR2 FNYEAQ. The CDR3 is 16 residues long. V lost 5 bases to trimming and J lost 0 bases, with 14 bases between them. Data came from immunoSEQ multiplex PCR; TCRdb stores just in-frame clones and leaves some out. The data hold about 29,000 clones, with 70% to 90% observed a single time. The chain carries TRBV7-6 and TRBJ1-3; tentative D call: TRBD1 (5 bases). The receptor was derived from a female donor with multiple sclerosis, enrolled in a pregnancy study. Sequences were derived from CD8+ T cells from peripheral blood mononuclear cells, sampled after pregnancy. CDR3 region: CASSLRQISSGNTIYF. The DNA of the CDR3 is TGTGCCAGCAGCCTTCGACAGATATCCTCTGGAAACACCATATATTTT. The whole variable domain, remainder taken from reference TRBV7-6 and TRBJ1-3, is GAGVSQSPRYKVTKRGQDVALRCDPISGHVSLYWYRQALGQGPEFLTYFNYEAQQDKSGLPNDRFSAERPEGSISTLTIQRTEQRDSAMYRCASSLRQISSGNTIYFGEGSWLTVV.